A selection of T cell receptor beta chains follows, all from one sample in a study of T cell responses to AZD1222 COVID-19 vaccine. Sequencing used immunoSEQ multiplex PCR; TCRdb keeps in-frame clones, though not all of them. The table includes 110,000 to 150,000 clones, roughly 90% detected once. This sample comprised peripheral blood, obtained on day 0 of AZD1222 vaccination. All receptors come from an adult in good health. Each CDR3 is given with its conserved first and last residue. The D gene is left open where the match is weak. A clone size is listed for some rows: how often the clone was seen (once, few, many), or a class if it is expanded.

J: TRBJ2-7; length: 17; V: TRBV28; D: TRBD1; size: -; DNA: TGTGCCAGCAGTTTAAGGGACAGGGGGCGACCCTCCTACGAGCAGTACTTC; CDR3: CASSLRDRGRPSYEQYF
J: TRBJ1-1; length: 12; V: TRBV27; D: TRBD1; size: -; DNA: TGTGCCAGCAGTTTAAGGGGACAGGAAGCTTTCTTT; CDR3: CASSLRGQEAFF
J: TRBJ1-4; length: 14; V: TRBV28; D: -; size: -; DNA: TGTGCCAGCAATTCACAGGTTATTCATGAAAAACTGTTTTTT; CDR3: CASNSQVIHEKLFF
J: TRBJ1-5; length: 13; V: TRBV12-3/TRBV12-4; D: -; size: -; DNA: TGTGCCAGCAGTCTAGACAGTTATCAGCCCCAGCATTTT; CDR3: CASSLDSYQPQHF
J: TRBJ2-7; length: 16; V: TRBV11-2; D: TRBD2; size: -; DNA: TGTGCCAGCAGCTCCCGGGGGGCGGGAGGGGACTACGAGCAGTACTTC; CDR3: CASSSRGAGGDYEQYF
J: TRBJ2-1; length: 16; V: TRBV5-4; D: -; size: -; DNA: TGTGCCAGCAGCTTGGTCTCCGGAATTCTCTACAATGAGCAGTTCTTC; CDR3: CASSLVSGILYNEQFF
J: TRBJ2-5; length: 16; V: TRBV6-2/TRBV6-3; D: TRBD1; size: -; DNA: TGTGCCAGCAGTCCCACCTGGGACAGGGGGGGTGAGACCCAGTACTTC; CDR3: CASSPTWDRGGETQYF
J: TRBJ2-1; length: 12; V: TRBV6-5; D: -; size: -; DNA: TGTGCCAGCAGGGGGCCGGCCAATGAGCAGTTCTTC; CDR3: CASRGPANEQFF
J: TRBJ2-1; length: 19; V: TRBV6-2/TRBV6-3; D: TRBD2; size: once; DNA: TGTGCCAGCAGTAGAAAACGACCACTAGGGGCTAGCGGGACCGATGAGCAGTTCTTC; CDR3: CASSRKRPLGASGTDEQFF
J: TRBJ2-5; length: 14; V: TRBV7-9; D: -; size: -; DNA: TGTGCCAGCAGCGTCGGGACCGAAAAAGAGACCCAGTACTTC; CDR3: CASSVGTEKETQYF
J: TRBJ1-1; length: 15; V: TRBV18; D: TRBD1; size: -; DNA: TGTGCCAGCTCACCTCGGGGGGACAGTAGCACTGAAGCTTTCTTT; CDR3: CASSPRGDSSTEAFF
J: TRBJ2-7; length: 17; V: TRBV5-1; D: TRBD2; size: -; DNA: TGCGCCAGCAGCTGGGGACCAACCGGGACTAGCGGCTACGAGCAGTACTTC; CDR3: CASSWGPTGTSGYEQYF
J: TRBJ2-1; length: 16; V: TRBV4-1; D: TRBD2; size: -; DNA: TGCGCCAGCAGCCAAGCAAGACTAGCGGGAGGTAATGAGCAGTTCTTC; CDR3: CASSQARLAGGNEQFF
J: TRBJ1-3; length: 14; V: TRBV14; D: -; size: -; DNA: TGTGCCAGCAGCCAGACGCGGGCTGGAAACACCATATATTTT; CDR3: CASSQTRAGNTIYF
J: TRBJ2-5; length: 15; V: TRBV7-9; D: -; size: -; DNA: TGTGCCAGCAGCCTCCGGGCCATTCAAAGTGAGACCCAGTACTTC; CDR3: CASSLRAIQSETQYF
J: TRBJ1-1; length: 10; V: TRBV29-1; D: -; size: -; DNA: TGCAGCGCTGGGGAAGCGGGAGCTTTCTTT; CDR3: CSAGEAGAFF
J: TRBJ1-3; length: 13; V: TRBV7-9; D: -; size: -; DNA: TGTGCCAGCAGCCCAGACATAACAAACACCATATATTTT; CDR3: CASSPDITNTIYF
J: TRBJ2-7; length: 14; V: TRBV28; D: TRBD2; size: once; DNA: TGTGCCAGCAGTTTAGCGGGAGGGTTCTACGAGCAGTACTTC; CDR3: CASSLAGGFYEQYF
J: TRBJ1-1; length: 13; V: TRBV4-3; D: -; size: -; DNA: TGCGCCAGCAGCTACGACGGGGGCAATGAAGCTTTCTTT; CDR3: CASSYDGGNEAFF
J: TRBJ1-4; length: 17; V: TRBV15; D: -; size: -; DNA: TGTGCCACCAGAACCTCTGCGGGGGGAGGCACTAATGAAAAACTGTTTTTT; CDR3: CATRTSAGGGTNEKLFF
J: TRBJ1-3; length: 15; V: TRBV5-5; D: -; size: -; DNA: TGTGCCAGCAGCTTGGTAGGGAGCTCTGGAAACACCATATATTTT; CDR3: CASSLVGSSGNTIYF
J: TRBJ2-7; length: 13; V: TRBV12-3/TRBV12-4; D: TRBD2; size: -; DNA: TGTGCCAGCAGTTCTAGCGGGAGCTACGAGCAGTACTTC; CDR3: CASSSSGSYEQYF
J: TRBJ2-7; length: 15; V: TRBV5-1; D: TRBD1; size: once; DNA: TGCGCCAGCAGCCTCTGGGACAGGGCAGGAGATGAGCAGTACTTC; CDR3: CASSLWDRAGDEQYF
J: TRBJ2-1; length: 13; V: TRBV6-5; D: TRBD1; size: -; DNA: TGTGCCAGCAGAGGACAGGGCGGAGATGAGCAGTTCTTC; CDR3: CASRGQGGDEQFF
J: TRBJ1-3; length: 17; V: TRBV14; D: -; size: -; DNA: TGTGCCAGCAGCCTAATTGGTCGCCAGCGCTCTGGAAACACCATATATTTT; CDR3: CASSLIGRQRSGNTIYF
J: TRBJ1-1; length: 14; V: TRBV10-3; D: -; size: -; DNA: TGTGCCATCAGACCATTCACACTGAACACTGAAGCTTTCTTT; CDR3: CAIRPFTLNTEAFF
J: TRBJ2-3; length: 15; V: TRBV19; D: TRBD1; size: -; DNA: TGTGCCAGTAGTACTCCGGGACAGGGTCCAGATACGCAGTATTTT; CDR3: CASSTPGQGPDTQYF
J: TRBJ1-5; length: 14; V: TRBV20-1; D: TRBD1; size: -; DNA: TGCAGTGCGAGTACCGGGACAGGGGGCCACCCCCAGCATTTT; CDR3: CSASTGTGGHPQHF
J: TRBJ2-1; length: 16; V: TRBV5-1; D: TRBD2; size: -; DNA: TGCGCCAGCAGCGGAGGGACTAGCGGGAGAACCAATGAGCAGTTCTTC; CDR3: CASSGGTSGRTNEQFF
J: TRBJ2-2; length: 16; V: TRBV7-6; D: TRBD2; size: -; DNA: TGTGCCAGCACCCCCCGCGAAAGCGGGATAACCGGGGAGCTGTTTTTT; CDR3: CASTPRESGITGELFF
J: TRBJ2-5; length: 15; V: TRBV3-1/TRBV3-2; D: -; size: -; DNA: TGTGCCAGCAGCCAAGATGTCCGGGTTCAAGAGACCCAGTACTTC; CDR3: CASSQDVRVQETQYF
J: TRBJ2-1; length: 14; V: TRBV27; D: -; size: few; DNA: TGTGCCAGCAGTTTTACCGCCATCAGTGGGGTGCAGTTCTTC; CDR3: CASSFTAISGVQFF
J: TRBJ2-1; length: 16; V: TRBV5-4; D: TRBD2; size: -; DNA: TGTGCCAGCAGACGGGGAGGGCCCAGGTCCTACAATGAGCAGTTCTTC; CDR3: CASRRGGPRSYNEQFF
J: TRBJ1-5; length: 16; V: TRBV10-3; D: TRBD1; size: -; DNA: TGTGCCATCAGTCCCGGGACAGGAGGTAGCAATCAGCCCCAGCATTTT; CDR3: CAISPGTGGSNQPQHF
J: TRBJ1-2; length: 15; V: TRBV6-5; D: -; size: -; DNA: TGTGCCAGCAGTTATAGTCGGGAGGGAACCTATGGCTACACCTTC; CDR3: CASSYSREGTYGYTF
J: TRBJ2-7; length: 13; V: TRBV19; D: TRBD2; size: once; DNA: TGTGCCAGTAGTTCCGGGGGGACCTACGAGCAGTACTTC; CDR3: CASSSGGTYEQYF
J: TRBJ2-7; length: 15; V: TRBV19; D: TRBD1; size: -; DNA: TGTGCCAGTAGTCCCCGGGACAGGGCCTCCTACGAGCAGTACTTC; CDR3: CASSPRDRASYEQYF
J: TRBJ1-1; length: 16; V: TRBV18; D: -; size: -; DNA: TGTGCCAGCTCACGACGAAGGACAAACCAGAACACTGAAGCTTTCTTT; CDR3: CASSRRRTNQNTEAFF
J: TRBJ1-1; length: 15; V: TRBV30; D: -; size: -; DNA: TGTGCTTCTGGAGCGGGCGGGGGGAAGAACACTGAAGCTTTCTTT; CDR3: CASGAGGGKNTEAFF
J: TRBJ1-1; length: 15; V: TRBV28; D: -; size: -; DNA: TGTGCCAGCAGTTCCCCCTGGGGTGAGGGCACTGAAGCTTTCTTT; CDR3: CASSSPWGEGTEAFF
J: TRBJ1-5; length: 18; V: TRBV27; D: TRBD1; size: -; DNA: TGTGCCAGCAGTCGATCCGGGACAGGGGCTACGAGCAATCAGCCCCAGCATTTT; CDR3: CASSRSGTGATSNQPQHF
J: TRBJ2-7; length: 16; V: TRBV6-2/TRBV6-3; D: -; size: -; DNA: TGTGCCAGCAGTCGCGCGCATCCGCGACAGGACGGCGAGCAGTACTTC; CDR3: CASSRAHPRQDGEQYF
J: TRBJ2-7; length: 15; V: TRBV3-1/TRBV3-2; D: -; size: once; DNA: TGTGCCAGCAGCCAAGGGAATTCCATCTCCTACGAGCAGTACTTC; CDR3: CASSQGNSISYEQYF
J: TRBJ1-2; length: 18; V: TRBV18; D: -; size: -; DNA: TGTGCCAGCTCACCCCAAATTCCCGGGGGTGATACTAACTATGGCTACACCTTC; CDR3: CASSPQIPGGDTNYGYTF
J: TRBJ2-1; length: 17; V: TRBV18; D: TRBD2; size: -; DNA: TGTGCCAGCTCACCACGGACTAGCGGGAGCTCCTACAATGAGCAGTTCTTC; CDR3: CASSPRTSGSSYNEQFF
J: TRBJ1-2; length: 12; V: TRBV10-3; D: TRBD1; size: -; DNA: TGTGCCATCATGACAGGGGTCGCGGGCTACACCTTC; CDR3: CAIMTGVAGYTF
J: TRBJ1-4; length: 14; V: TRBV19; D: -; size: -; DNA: TGTGCCAGTAGTCCGGGACTAACTAATGAAAAACTGTTTTTT; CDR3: CASSPGLTNEKLFF
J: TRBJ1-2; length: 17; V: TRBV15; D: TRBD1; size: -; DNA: TGTGCCACCAGCCCTCAAGCCAGGGGGCTTTCTAACTATGGCTACACCTTC; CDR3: CATSPQARGLSNYGYTF
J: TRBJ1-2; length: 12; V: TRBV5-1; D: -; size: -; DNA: TGCGCCAGCAGCTTGGGGGGAAATGGCTACACCTTC; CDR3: CASSLGGNGYTF
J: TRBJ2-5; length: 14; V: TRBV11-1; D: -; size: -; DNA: TGTGCCAGCAGCTTAGTTAGGACGCCTGGGGCCCAGTACTTC; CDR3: CASSLVRTPGAQYF
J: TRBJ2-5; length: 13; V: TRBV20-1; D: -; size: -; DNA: TGCAGTGCTAGTCATGGACACCGAGGGACCCAGTACTTC; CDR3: CSASHGHRGTQYF
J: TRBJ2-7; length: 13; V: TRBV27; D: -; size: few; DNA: TGTGCCAGCATGCGAGCGGACCGCTACGAGCAGTACTTC; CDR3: CASMRADRYEQYF
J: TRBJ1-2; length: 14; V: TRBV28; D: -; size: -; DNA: TGTGCCAGCAGTTTAGTCAGGGGAGTATATGGCTACACCTTC; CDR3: CASSLVRGVYGYTF
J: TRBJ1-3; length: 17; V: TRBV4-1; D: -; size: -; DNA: TGCGCCAGCAGCCAAGTTTCTATCTGGGATAGTGGAAACACCATATATTTT; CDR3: CASSQVSIWDSGNTIYF
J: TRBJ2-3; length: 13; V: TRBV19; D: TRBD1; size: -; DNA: TGTGCCAGTTCAGGACAGGGGCGAGATACGCAGTATTTT; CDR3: CASSGQGRDTQYF
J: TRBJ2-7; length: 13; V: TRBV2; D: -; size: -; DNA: TGTGCCAGCCGGGCACTTTTTCCCTACGAGCAGTACTTC; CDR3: CASRALFPYEQYF
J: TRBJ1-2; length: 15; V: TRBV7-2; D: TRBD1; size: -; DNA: TGTGCCAGCAGCTTAGGGTTACAGGGGGCGCGTGGCTACACCTTC; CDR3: CASSLGLQGARGYTF
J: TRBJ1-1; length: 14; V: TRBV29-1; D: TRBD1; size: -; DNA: TGCAGCGTTGAGGGACGGGACAGGGCCACTGAAGCTTTCTTT; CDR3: CSVEGRDRATEAFF
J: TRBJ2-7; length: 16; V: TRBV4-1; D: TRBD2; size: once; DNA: TGCGCCAGCAGCCTGTCGGCGGGAGGGCCTCCCTACGAGCAGTACTTC; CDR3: CASSLSAGGPPYEQYF
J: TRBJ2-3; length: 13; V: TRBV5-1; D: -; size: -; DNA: TGCGCCAGCAGCATGCATGGGGAAGATACGCAGTATTTT; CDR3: CASSMHGEDTQYF